Shown below are 21 T cell receptor beta chains from a single sample sequenced in a study of beta chain features in type 1 diabetes. The study reverse transcribed the entire isolated RNA, so it sequenced expressed TCRB transcripts. Assay used: immunoSEQ multiplex PCR; TCRdb lists only in-frame clones, some missing. The sample yields 900,000 or so clones, roughly a sixth seen once. The material sequenced was naive CD4+ T cells from blood. These TCRs come from a young woman in good health.

The rearrangement uses TRBV5-1 and TRBJ2-1, with 13 positions matching TRBD2. The V and J ends lost 2 bases and 6 bases, in that order; junction bases with no gene match: 2. Germline-derived CDR1 and CDR2 are SGHRS and YFSETQ. The CDR3 totals 15 residues. The CDR3 reads CASSFGTSGINEQFF. The CDR3 coding sequence is TGCGCCAGCAGCTTCGGGACTAGCGGGATCAATGAGCAGTTCTTC.

The chain couples TRBV7-2 to TRBJ2-5; TRBD2 is a possible D gene (6 bases). Germline V lookup: CDR1 SGHTA, CDR2 FQGNSA. Trimming stripped 3 bases from V and 7 bases from J, with 18 bases between. The CDR3 consists of 15 residues. In DNA, the CDR3 is TGTGCCAGCAGCTTTACGGGACTCCCCATGGGGACCCAGTACTTC. Its translation is CASSFTGLPMGTQYF.

CDR3 loop: CASSHTVGAYEQYF. The CDR3, as DNA: TGTGCCAGCAGCCATACGGTGGGAGCCTACGAGCAGTACTTC. The V and J genes are TRBV28 and TRBJ2-7; the D gene is possibly TRBD2 (5 bases). The CDR3 is 14 amino acids. Trimming left V 6 bases short and J 2 bases short, with 14 bases between. CDR1 is MDHEN, CDR2 SYDVKM, per germline.

This clone has more than one count but fewer than ten. This sequence joins TRBV29-1 and TRBJ2-7, with D perhaps matching TRBD1 (5 bases). Trimming removed 2 bases at V and 6 bases at J, with 8 bases between. The CDR3 has 11 amino acids. Germline V CDR1 and CDR2: SQVTM, ANQGSEA. The DNA of the CDR3 is TGCAGCGTTGAACAGGGCCTCGAGCAGTACTTC. It translates to CSVEQGLEQYF.

This CDR3 is CASSPRESQETQYF. The CDR3, as DNA: TGTGCCAGCAGCCCGCGGGAGTCCCAAGAGACCCAGTACTTC. The chain carries TRBV7-2 and TRBJ2-5; 7 nucleotides align to TRBD2. Germline-derived CDR1 and CDR2 are SGHTA and FQGNSA. CDR3 size: 14 residues. J was trimmed by 1 base and V by 5 bases; bases with no gene match: 4.

The chain combines TRBV5-8 with TRBJ2-2, with D possibly matching TRBD2 (5 bases). Germline V CDR1 and CDR2: SGHTS, YDEGEE. V was cut by 2 bases and J by 2 bases, with 7 bases left in between. The CDR3 loop spans 14 amino acids. CDR3 amino acids: CASSFEGNTGELFF. For the CDR3, the DNA is TGTGCCAGCAGCTTCGAGGGAAACACCGGGGAGCTGTTTTTT.

This chain links TRBV13 with TRBJ1-4; TRBD1 is a possible D gene (6 bases). V shed 5 bases and J shed 7 bases, with 17 bases lying between them. This CDR3 is built from 15 residues. The germline V gene has CDR1 PRHDT and CDR2 FYEKMQ (reference sequence). The DNA for the CDR3 is TGTGCCAGCAGCCTATCGCAGGGGTTGGGTGAAAAACTGTTTTTT. Residues: CASSLSQGLGEKLFF. Complete variable domain (other parts from reference TRBV13 and TRBJ1-4): AAGVIQSPRHLIKEKRETATLKCYPIPRHDTVYWYQQGPGQDPQFLISFYEKMQSDKGSIPDRFSAQQFSDYHSELNMSSLELGDSALYFCASSLSQGLGEKLFFGSGTQLSVL.

The rearrangement links TRBV27 to TRBJ1-1; D unclear. The CDR3 contains 15 residues. The germline V gene has CDR1 MNHEY and CDR2 SMNVEV (reference sequence). V gave up 2 bases and J gave up 1 base, with 11 bases separating them. CDR3 sequence reads: CASSLNRESNTEAFF. CDR3 DNA: TGTGCCAGCAGTTTAAACCGGGAGTCGAACACTGAAGCTTTCTTT.

This clone was counted only a few times. The chain is built from TRBV7-9 and TRBJ1-2; no firm D call. The CDR3 length is 12 residues. Germline CDR1 and CDR2: SEHNR and FQNEAQ (reference sequence). Trimming pared 4 bases from V and 3 bases from J, leaving 6 bases between. CDR3 residues: CASSSEDYGYTF. The CDR3 bases are TGTGCCAGCAGCTCCGAAGACTATGGCTACACCTTC.

The chain carries TRBV6-1 and TRBJ1-3, with 7 bases lining up with TRBD1. The CDR3 has 15 amino acids. V was pared by 6 bases and J by 0 bases, with 5 bases of the junction left unmatched. The V gene's germline CDR1 is MNHNS and CDR2 SASEGT. CDR3 loop: CASSDDRASGNTIYF. The CDR3 region has the DNA TGTGCCAGCAGCGACGACAGGGCCTCTGGAAACACCATATATTTT.

This sequence joins TRBV28 and TRBJ1-5; TRBD1 aligns across 7 bases. The CDR3 loop spans 15 amino acids. Germline V gives CDR1 MDHEN, CDR2 SYDVKM. V was clipped by 0 bases and J by 6 bases; unmatched bases: 5. CDR3 loop: CASSLWGQSLQPQHF. The CDR3 DNA is TGTGCCAGCAGTTTATGGGGACAGTCTCTTCAGCCCCAGCATTTT.

The rearrangement joins TRBV5-4 to TRBJ2-1, with 11 positions matching TRBD2. CDR3 length equals 17 residues. Losses at the gene ends were 4 bases for V and 4 bases for J; bases not matched to a gene: 10. The germline CDR1 and CDR2 sequences are SGHNT and YYREEE (reference sequence). CDR3 protein: CASSKGLAEKKYNEQFF. The CDR3 DNA sequence: TGTGCCAGCAGCAAGGGACTAGCGGAAAAAAAGTACAATGAGCAGTTCTTC. Complete variable domain (other parts from reference TRBV5-4 and TRBJ2-1): ETGVTQSPTHLIKTRGQQVTLRCSSQSGHNTVSWYQQALGQGPQFIFQYYREEENGRGNFPPRFSGLQFPNYSSELNVNALELDDSALYLCASSKGLAEKKYNEQFFGPGTRLTVL.

The gene calls are TRBV6-6 and TRBJ2-7; the match to TRBD2 covers 7 bases. Trimming at V came to 2 bases and at J to 7 bases, leaving 8 bases not matched to a gene. In germline, CDR1 is MNHNY, CDR2 SVGAGI (reference sequence). This CDR3 is built from 14 residues. CDR3 bases: TGTGCCAGCAGTTACCCAAGACGGGGGGAAGAGCAGTACTTC. Amino acids: CASSYPRRGEEQYF.

This clone was recorded a few times. The chain couples TRBV9 to TRBJ2-7, with TRBD2 matching 8 bases. Germline V gene lookup returns CDR1 SGDLS and CDR2 YYNGEE. V lost 4 bases, J lost 5 bases, and 14 bases stayed unmatched. The CDR3 consists of 16 residues. CDR3 protein: CASSLPGTAGVNEQYF. Written as DNA, the CDR3 is TGTGCCAGCAGCCTCCCTGGAACAGCGGGAGTTAACGAGCAGTACTTC.

This clone showed up just a few times. J is TRBJ2-2 and V is TRBV28; unclear D gene. This CDR3 spans 14 amino acids. The V and J ends lost 6 bases and 0 bases respectively, with 8 bases between them. The germline CDR1 and CDR2 sequences are MDHEN and SYDVKM. The CDR3 spells CASSQHTNTGELFF. DNA for the CDR3: TGTGCCAGCAGCCAGCATACGAACACCGGGGAGCTGTTTTTT.

CDR3 amino acids: CASSPRIGGVKTQYF. As DNA, the CDR3 is TGTGCCAGCAGTCCCCGGATTGGGGGCGTTAAGACCCAGTACTTC. The V gene is TRBV2, the J gene TRBJ2-5; the D gene is possibly TRBD1 (6 bases). With 5 bases removed from V and 6 bases from J, the gap between germline ends came to 19 bases. Germline CDR1 is SNHLY and CDR2 is FYNNEI. The CDR3 has 15 residues.

The CDR3 is CASSRGGLAEASYEQYF. The CDR3 nucleotides are TGTGCCAGCAGCCGAGGAGGGCTAGCGGAGGCCTCCTACGAGCAGTACTTC. The chain links TRBV14 to TRBJ2-5, with 7 bases matching TRBD2. The DNA end favors TRBJ2-7, so the J call may be wrong. The CDR3 is made up of 17 amino acids. Germline CDR1 reads SGHDN; CDR2 reads FVKESK.

The chain recombines TRBV7-2 with TRBJ2-2; no definite D call. Germline V lookup: CDR1 SGHTA, CDR2 FQGNSA. The CDR3 loop spans 13 amino acids. Between the trimmed V and J ends, which lost 5 bases and 2 bases, there was a span of 6 bases. The CDR3 DNA follows: TGTGCCAGCAGCCCGCTAAACACCGGGGAGCTGTTTTTT. Translating gives CASSPLNTGELFF. The variable domain in full, completed from reference TRBV7-2 and TRBJ2-2, reads GAGVSQSPSNKVTEKGKDVELRCDPISGHTALYWYRQSLGQGLEFLIYFQGNSAPDKSGLPSDRFSAERTGGSVSTLTIQRTQQEDSAVYLCASSPLNTGELFFGEGSRLTVL.

The CDR3 DNA reads as TGTGCCAGTAGTATCACCACCGGACTAGCGGGAGGGGAGTACAATGAGCAGTTCTTC. It codes for CASSITTGLAGGEYNEQFF. The chain has TRBV19 and TRBJ2-1; 15 nucleotides match TRBD2. The J segment lost 4 bases and the V segment lost 3 bases, leaving 10 bases of the junction unmatched. The CDR3 totals 19 residues. From germline, CDR1 is LNHDA and CDR2 SQIVND (reference sequence).

This clone has more than one count but fewer than ten. This chain connects TRBV6-5 to TRBJ2-7, with TRBD2 identical over 8 bases. V trimming: 3 bases; J trimming: 9 bases; junction bases outside the gene matches: 1. CDR1 is MNHEY, CDR2 SVGAGI, per germline. The CDR3 has 11 amino acids. In DNA, the CDR3 is TGTGCCAGCAGTTATGCGGGAGGGCAGTACTTC. As protein: CASSYAGGQYF.

The chain employs TRBV5-8 and TRBJ1-2; D gene unclear. Germline V gene lookup returns CDR1 SGHTS and CDR2 YDEGEE. V was pared by 6 bases and J by 4 bases, with 10 bases between. The CDR3 has 12 residues. CDR3 coding DNA: TGTGCCAGCAAGGGCGCGAGCTATGGCTACACCTTC. It codes for CASKGASYGYTF.